A selection of T cell receptor beta chains follows, all from one sample in a study of T cell changes during pregnancy in multiple sclerosis. Method: immunoSEQ multiplex PCR; TCRdb's copy keeps in-frame clones and lacks some. The data show about 57,000 clones, 92% seen once. The sequenced sample was CD4+ T cells from peripheral blood mononuclear cells, obtained in the second trimester of pregnancy. Receptor source: a female donor with multiple sclerosis, enrolled in a pregnancy study. Both conserved end residues are part of each CDR3. Each record gives: J gene, clone size, V gene, D gene, CDR3 DNA, CDR3 protein. D genes are given only for firm matches. Some rows mark clone size as missing; the rest say once, few, many or name a class of expanded clone.

TRBJ1-6 few TRBV7-2 TRBD1 TGTGCCAGCAGCTCGAGGAGCAGGGGGGCGTATAATTCACCCCTCCACTTT CASSSRSRGAYNSPLHF
TRBJ1-4 once TRBV6-1 NA TGTGCCAGCAGGACACCGCCAACTAATGAAAAACTGTTTTTT CASRTPPTNEKLFF
TRBJ1-6 once TRBV2 NA TGTGCCAGCAGTCCCCCCGACAGCCTCAATTCACCCCTCCACTTT CASSPPDSLNSPLHF
TRBJ1-2 NA TRBV14 NA TGTGCCAGCAGCCAAGATCCGGGCTATGGCTACACCTTC CASSQDPGYGYTF
TRBJ1-1 NA TRBV19 NA TGTGCCAGTAGTATTCGGGGAGGGACTGGCACTGAAGCTTTCTTT CASSIRGGTGTEAFF
TRBJ1-1 NA TRBV5-1 TRBD1 TGCGCCAGCAGCTTGGTTTTACAGGGGGCGGGCAGCACTGAAGCTTTCTTT CASSLVLQGAGSTEAFF
TRBJ2-3 NA TRBV9 TRBD2 TGTGCCAGCAGCGTCGGAGCGGGGGGGAGACCTAGCACAGATACGCAGTATTTT CASSVGAGGRPSTDTQYF
TRBJ1-1 NA TRBV2 TRBD1 TGTGCCAGCAGTGGACAGGGGTACACTGAAGCTTTCTTT CASSGQGYTEAFF
TRBJ1-5 NA TRBV5-6 NA TGTGCCAGCAGCCTAAACGGCAATCAGCCCCAGCATTTT CASSLNGNQPQHF
TRBJ1-4 once TRBV18 NA TGTGCCAGCTCACAAGACAGGACTGCAACTAATGAAAAACTGTTTTTT CASSQDRTATNEKLFF
TRBJ1-1 medium-sized TRBV7-6 TRBD1 TGTGCCAGCGTCAACAGGGGGTATATGAACACTGAAGCTTTCTTT CASVNRGYMNTEAFF
TRBJ1-1 NA TRBV7-9 NA TGTGCCAGCAGCCCCCGGACAGAAGCTTTCTTT CASSPRTEAFF
TRBJ1-2 NA TRBV5-4 NA TGTGCCAGCAGCTTTAGCAGTAACTATGGCTACACCTTC CASSFSSNYGYTF
TRBJ1-2 NA TRBV29-1 NA TGCAGCGTTGAAGATCCCCTGAGCAGGGTCGCGGGGGGCTACACCTTC CSVEDPLSRVAGGYTF
TRBJ2-5 NA TRBV19 TRBD2 TGTGCCAGTAGTACCGGACTAGGCCAGACCCAGTACTTC CASSTGLGQTQYF
TRBJ1-1 NA TRBV27 NA TGTGCCAGCAGCTTAGGGCCCTTCGAATCGAACACTGAAGCTTTCTTT CASSLGPFESNTEAFF
TRBJ2-2 NA TRBV7-8 NA TGTGCCAGCAGCTTTACTACGAACACCGGGGAGCTGTTTTTT CASSFTTNTGELFF
TRBJ2-5 NA TRBV5-8 NA TGTGCCAGCAGCTTGGGGAGCAGCCAAGAGACCCAGTACTTC CASSLGSSQETQYF
TRBJ1-4 NA TRBV30 NA TGTGCCTGGACCCCCCGCGCCCGAAGTGAAAAACTGTTTTTT CAWTPRARSEKLFF
TRBJ2-1 NA TRBV28 NA TGTGCCAGCAGTCTCAATGAGCAGTTCTTC CASSLNEQFF
TRBJ1-1 NA TRBV28 TRBD1 TGTGCCAGCAGCAGGCCGACAGGGACTGAAGCTTTCTTT CASSRPTGTEAFF
TRBJ1-1 NA TRBV5-1 NA TGCGCCAGCAGCTTGGCAGTATTGAACACTGAAGCTTTCTTT CASSLAVLNTEAFF
TRBJ2-5 NA TRBV7-7 NA TGTGCCAGCAGCTTAGGGCTGCACCAAGAGACCCAGTACTTC CASSLGLHQETQYF
TRBJ1-4 NA TRBV13 NA TGTGCCAGCAGCTTAGGCGGCGGAAATGGGAAACTGTTTTTT CASSLGGGNGKLFF
TRBJ2-2 once TRBV5-4 NA TGTGCCAGCAGCTTGGAGGGCAGGGCGAACACCGGGGAGCTGTTTTTT CASSLEGRANTGELFF
TRBJ1-1 NA TRBV5-1 NA TGCGCCACCTCGAGGGAAGGGGGCACTGAAGCTTTCTTT CATSREGGTEAFF
TRBJ1-2 NA TRBV28 NA TGTGCCAGCAGCCCTCCCTTCGGCTATGGCTACACCTTC CASSPPFGYGYTF
TRBJ1-6 NA TRBV28 NA TGTGCCAGCAGGCGGGGTAATCCATCACCCCTCCACTTT CASRRGNPSPLHF
TRBJ1-5 NA TRBV5-6 NA TGTGCCAGCAGCTTGTCACACCTTCGCAATCGGCCCCAGCATTTT CASSLSHLRNRPQHF
TRBJ2-1 NA TRBV25-1 TRBD1 TGTGCCTCTCGGACAGGCGGCAATGAGCAGTTCTTC CASRTGGNEQFF
TRBJ2-7 once TRBV5-5 TRBD2 TGTGCCAGCAGTGTGGGGGGGAGCACGAGTTACGAGCAGTACTTC CASSVGGSTSYEQYF
TRBJ2-5 NA TRBV7-3 NA TGTGCCAGCAGCTTAGTCGGCGGCGGGGAAGAGACCCAGTACTTC CASSLVGGGEETQYF
TRBJ1-1 NA TRBV19 TRBD1 TGTGCCAGTAGCTTCGGACAGGGGCCCGCTGAAGCTTTCTTT CASSFGQGPAEAFF
TRBJ2-1 NA TRBV10-3 NA TGTGCCATCAGAGCTGGGGAGCGGAACAATGAGCAGTTCTTC CAIRAGERNNEQFF
TRBJ2-1 NA TRBV5-1 NA TGCGCCAGCAGCTCGGGAGAATCCTACAATGAGCAGTTCTTC CASSSGESYNEQFF
TRBJ2-3 NA TRBV4-1 TRBD2 TGCGCCAGCAGCCATGATACTAGCGGGAGGGGAAGTAGCACAGATACGCAGTATTTT CASSHDTSGRGSSTDTQYF
TRBJ1-1 once TRBV6-1 TRBD1 TGTGCCAGCAGTGAGACAGGGAAGGTTGGCACTGAAGCTTTCTTT CASSETGKVGTEAFF
TRBJ2-1 NA TRBV13 TRBD2 TGTGCCAGCAGCTCCCAAGGCGGGAGGGCCTGGCGTGGGAATGAGCAGTTCTTC CASSSQGGRAWRGNEQFF
TRBJ2-1 once TRBV5-1 NA TGCGCCAGCAGCCCAACTCGGACTTCCTCCTACAATGAGCAGTTCTTC CASSPTRTSSYNEQFF
TRBJ1-1 few TRBV7-6 NA TGTGCCAGCAGCATTACAGAGAACACTGAAGCTTTCTTT CASSITENTEAFF
TRBJ2-1 NA TRBV7-7 TRBD2 TGTGCCAGCAGCAAGGCGGGAGGCCCCTACAATGAGCAGTTCTTC CASSKAGGPYNEQFF
TRBJ2-1 NA TRBV29-1 NA TGCAGCGTTGGGTGGCGGGGCAATGAGCAGTTCTTC CSVGWRGNEQFF
TRBJ1-6 NA TRBV10-3 TRBD1 TGTGCCATCAGTGACTTGGGGACAGGGTATGATTCACCCCTCCACTTT CAISDLGTGYDSPLHF
TRBJ2-7 NA TRBV2 TRBD1 TGTGCCAGCACCTCACAGGGGGCGGCTTACGAGCAGTACTTC CASTSQGAAYEQYF
TRBJ2-1 NA TRBV4-2 TRBD2 TGTGCCAGCAGCCGATGGACTAGCGGGAGAGGGCACAATGAGCAGTTCTTC CASSRWTSGRGHNEQFF
TRBJ2-1 NA TRBV11-2 TRBD2 TGTGCCAGCACCTCTCTAGCGGGAAGGGAAAATGAGCAGTTCTTC CASTSLAGRENEQFF